This entry lists 6 T cell receptor beta chains sequenced from one sample in a study of identical twins. TCRdb called the 5' RACE reads again in MiXCR, with one record for every CDR3 protein. The profile shows hundreds of thousands of distinct CDR3 sequences, around a sixth of them singletons. This sample also belongs to another study, concerning T cells expressing NK-cell markers.

Sequenced input: PBMCs. The receptors stem from a woman between 18 and 30 years old in good health.

This clonotype was seen only a few times. V and J are TRBV7-2 and TRBJ2-7; D is uncertain. Germline values: CDR1 SGHTA, CDR2 FQGNSA. This CDR3 contains 16 residues. Trimming cost V 6 bases and J 0 bases, with 18 bases left between them. CDR3 residues: CASSASRDRASYEQYF. Written as DNA, the CDR3 is TGTGCCAGCAGTGCCTCAAGGGATAGGGCCTCCTACGAGCAGTACTTC.

This clonotype was recorded a few times. This sequence joins TRBV6-5 and TRBJ2-4; possible D gene TRBD1, 6 bases. CDR1 and CDR2 (germline): MNHEY, SVGAGI. Trimming removed 2 bases at V and 0 bases at J, with 14 bases between. The length of the CDR3 is 17 residues. This CDR3 reads CASSYRMDSLAKNIQYF. The CDR3 region has the DNA TGTGCCAGCAGTTACCGGATGGACAGCCTAGCCAAAAACATTCAGTACTTC.

This clonotype was found a few times. The chain is built from TRBV10-2 and TRBJ2-7; 9 bases match TRBD1. Germline CDR1 is WSHSY and CDR2 is SAAADI. Losses at the gene ends were 6 bases for V and 5 bases for J; bases not matched to a gene: 5. The CDR3 is 13 amino acids. CDR3 sequence: CASRWDRANEQYF. CDR3 sequence (DNA): TGCGCCAGCAGATGGGACAGGGCCAACGAGCAGTACTTC.

Only a few counts were recorded for this clonotype. This chain joins TRBV12-5 and TRBJ1-2; a possible D gene is TRBD1 (5 bases). In germline, CDR1 is LGHNT, CDR2 FRNRAP. The CDR3 contains 13 residues. The ends were cut back, 6 bases at V and 2 bases at J, with 10 bases in the middle. The CDR3: CASGLGTNYGYTF. The CDR3 nucleotides are TGTGCTAGTGGCCTGGGGACCAACTATGGCTACACCTTC. Supplemented by reference TRBV12-5 and TRBJ1-2, the full variable domain reads DARVTQTPRHKVTEMGQEVTMRCQPILGHNTVFWYRQTMMQGLELLAYFRNRAPLDDSGMPKDRFSAEMPDATLATLKIQPSEPRDSAVYFCASGLGTNYGYTFGSGTRLTVV.

This clonotype was counted between two and nine times. The V gene is TRBV4-3, the J gene TRBJ1-2; D is ambiguous. The CDR3 consists of 14 residues. Germline V gene sequence: CDR1 LGHNA, CDR2 YSLEER. V lost 0 bases, J lost 3 bases, and 8 bases lay in between. CDR3: CASSQDSRDYGYTF. The CDR3 nucleotides are TGCGCCAGCAGCCAAGATTCCCGGGACTATGGCTACACCTTC.

This clonotype came up many times. This chain joins TRBV6-5 and TRBJ2-7; no definite D call. Trimming removed 2 bases at V and 3 bases at J, with 17 bases between. The CDR3 extends over 16 amino acids. CDR1 is MNHEY and CDR2 is SVGAGI in the germline V gene. The CDR3 bases are TGTGCCAGCAGTTACGCCGTGGAAGGGATCCACTACGAGCAGTACTTC. Protein: CASSYAVEGIHYEQYF.